This entry lists 20 T cell receptor beta chains sequenced from one sample in a study of blood T cells in healthy people across ages. For the second PCR, which ran for about 6 to 11 cycles, a sample-barcoded 5' primer and a J-beta primer mix were used. Each CDR3 protein is one row after TCRdb ran MiXCR on the 5' RACE reads. The table has roughly 730,000 distinct CDR3 sequences, roughly three fifths seen once. Sequenced: blood. These receptors originate from a middle-aged man in good health.

This clonotype was seen only a few times. V and J are TRBV2 and TRBJ2-1; D gene uncertain. CDR1 SNHLY and CDR2 FYNNEI come from the germline V gene. Trimming took off 4 bases at V and 9 bases at J, with 10 bases between the two ends. The length of the CDR3 is 12 residues. The CDR3 sequence: CASSVSAREQFF. CDR3 bases: TGTGCCAGCAGTGTCTCTGCGCGTGAGCAGTTCTTC.

This clonotype was seen more than once but under ten times. The chain combines TRBV27 with TRBJ2-5; D possibly corresponds to TRBD2 (6 bases). The CDR3 has 15 residues. Germline CDR1 reads MNHEY; CDR2 reads SMNVEV (reference sequence). The V and J ends lost 5 bases and 1 base respectively, with 14 bases between them. The CDR3 bases are TGTGCCAGCAGTACTGGGAGCGGGTCCCAAGAGACCCAGTACTTC. It yields the protein CASSTGSGSQETQYF.

This rearrangement joins TRBV7-9 to TRBJ2-7; the D gene could be TRBD1 or TRBD2 (5 bases each). Trimming removed 4 bases at V and 2 bases at J, with 21 bases between. The CDR3 spans 17 residues. Germline V gene lookup returns CDR1 SEHNR and CDR2 FQNEAQ (reference sequence). CDR3 bases: TGTGCCAGCAGCTCCCCCGGGGCGGAAGGAATACCCTACGAGCAGTACTTC. This gives the protein CASSSPGAEGIPYEQYF.

This chain connects TRBV4-3 to TRBJ2-7; 7 bases agree with TRBD1. From germline, CDR1 is LGHNA and CDR2 YSLEER. V lost 2 bases, J lost 3 bases, and 13 bases stayed unmatched. The CDR3 contains 17 residues. CDR3 amino acids: CASSQHGQEACNYEQYF. CDR3 nucleotides: TGCGCCAGCAGCCAACATGGACAGGAAGCCTGTAACTACGAGCAGTACTTC.

This clonotype was seen more than once but under ten times. The rearrangement uses TRBV5-6 and TRBJ2-2, with 7 bases fitting TRBD1. The germline V gene encodes CDR1 SGHDT and CDR2 YYEEEE. J lost 5 bases, V lost 2 bases, and 6 bases had no gene match. This CDR3 spans 15 amino acids. CDR3 protein: CASSFLDRSTGELFF. The CDR3 coding sequence is TGTGCCAGCAGCTTCCTGGACAGGTCGACCGGGGAGCTGTTTTTT.

The sample holds a few counts of this clonotype. The rearrangement uses TRBV29-1 and TRBJ2-1; 9 bases are shared with TRBD2. Germline assignment: CDR1 SQVTM and CDR2 ANQGSEA. The CDR3 covers 14 residues. Trimming at V came to 1 base and at J to 8 bases, leaving 6 bases not matched to a gene. CDR3 protein: CSVEGRGGDYEQFF. The DNA for the CDR3 is TGCAGCGTTGAAGGGCGGGGGGGCGACTATGAGCAGTTCTTC.

This clonotype occurred a few times. V and J are TRBV5-5 and TRBJ2-2, with TRBD2 matching 8 bases. The CDR3 spans 16 residues. V trimming: 0 bases; J trimming: 3 bases; junction bases outside the gene matches: 4. Per the germline V gene, CDR1 is SGHKS and CDR2 is YYEKEE (reference sequence). The CDR3 loop is CASSLAAGAYTGELFF. CDR3 sequence (DNA): TGTGCCAGCAGCTTGGCAGCGGGGGCTTACACCGGGGAGCTGTTTTTT.

The chain combines TRBV9 with TRBJ2-3, with D perhaps being TRBD1 or TRBD2 (5 bases each). The V gene lost 1 base and the J gene lost 3 bases, with 12 bases spanning the gap. The V gene's germline CDR1 is SGDLS and CDR2 YYNGEE. The CDR3 contains 15 residues. This chain's CDR3 is CASSVNPWGTDTQYF. The CDR3 DNA reads TGTGCCAGCAGCGTAAACCCCTGGGGGACAGATACGCAGTATTTT.

This clonotype was found a few times. The chain links TRBV9 to TRBJ1-6, with 9 positions matching TRBD1. Germline CDR1 reads SGDLS; CDR2 reads YYNGEE. V shed 2 bases, J shed 9 bases, and the junction held 3 bases outside the gene matches. CDR3 size: 14 residues. The CDR3 nucleotides are TGTGCCAGCAGCGTGGGACAGGGCGGTTCACCCCTCCACTTT. Amino acids: CASSVGQGGSPLHF.

This chain uses TRBV5-4 with TRBJ2-5, with D possibly TRBD2 on 6 matching bases. CDR3 length: 14 amino acids. V was shortened by 6 bases and J by 2 bases, with 14 bases between the two germline ends. The germline gives CDR1 SGHNT, CDR2 YYREEE (reference sequence). The CDR3 DNA reads TGTGCCAGCAAAGGAGGGACTCAACAAGAGACCCAGTACTTC. Amino acid sequence: CASKGGTQQETQYF.

The genes are TRBV3-1 and TRBJ1-5; 8 positions match TRBD1. In germline, CDR1 is LGHDT, CDR2 YNNKEL (reference sequence). CDR3 length: 14 amino acids. V dropped 4 bases and J dropped 5; count of bases not matched to a gene: 4. CDR3 residues: CASSPQQGDQPQHF. The CDR3 nucleotides read TGTGCCAGCAGCCCTCAACAGGGGGATCAGCCCCAGCATTTT.

This sequence joins TRBV6-1 and TRBJ2-4; D may be TRBD2 (5 bases). CDR1 and CDR2 from the germline V gene are MNHNS and SASEGT. V was pared by 6 bases and J by 15 bases, with 21 bases between. CDR3 length equals 13 residues. The DNA of the CDR3 is TGTGCCAGCAGCGCAAACGGGAACTACGAGCGGTACTTC. Translation gives CASSANGNYERYF.

This clonotype has more than one count but fewer than ten. This chain joins TRBV12-3 or TRBV12-4 and TRBJ1-4; D not certain. The CDR3 totals 17 residues. V lost 7 bases and J 0 bases, leaving 18 bases between the germline ends. The CDR3 protein is CASTPGFSLATNEKLFF. The CDR3 bases are TGTGCCAGCACCCCTGGTTTCTCCCTCGCAACTAATGAAAAACTGTTTTTT.

In its sample, this clonotype was seen a few times. The chain employs TRBV9 and TRBJ2-4; D possibly corresponds to TRBD1 (6 bases). The tail of the sequence fits TRBJ2-7 better, so the J call may be wrong. CDR1 and CDR2 from the germline V gene are SGDLS and YYNGEE. This CDR3 spans 15 amino acids. DNA of the CDR3: TGTGCCAGCAGCGTAGCAGGGGACACCTCCTACGAGCAGTACTTC. This codes for CASSVAGDTSYEQYF.

CDR3 region: CASSTGALYQETQYF. DNA for the CDR3: TGTGCCAGCAGTACAGGGGCCCTGTACCAAGAGACCCAGTACTTC. The chain uses TRBV28 and TRBJ2-5, with TRBD1 matching 7 bases. The CDR3 spans 15 residues. The germline V gene has CDR1 MDHEN and CDR2 SYDVKM. V was pared by 5 bases and J by 0 bases, with 6 bases of the junction left unmatched.

This clonotype has a handful of counts. This chain connects TRBV27 to TRBJ2-7; TRBD1 matches at 10 bases. Germline V gene lookup returns CDR1 MNHEY and CDR2 SMNVEV (reference sequence). V trimming: 5 bases; J trimming: 3 bases; junction bases outside the gene matches: 4. The CDR3 spans 14 residues. The CDR3 sequence: CASSPGQGYYEQYF. In DNA, the CDR3 is TGTGCCAGCAGTCCGGGACAGGGGTACTACGAGCAGTACTTC.

The chain uses TRBV28 and TRBJ1-2, with TRBD1 identical over 9 bases. CDR1 MDHEN and CDR2 SYDVKM come from the germline V gene. Trimming at V came to 6 bases and at J to 7 bases, leaving 12 bases not matched to a gene. CDR3 length equals 15 residues. CDR3 sequence reads: CASSLRDRVLAGYTF. As DNA, the CDR3 is TGTGCCAGCAGCCTTAGGGACAGGGTCTTGGCTGGCTACACCTTC.

Only a few counts were recorded for this clonotype. The chain is built from TRBV12-3 or TRBV12-4 and TRBJ1-2; no reliable D call. CDR3 length equals 12 residues. The chain's CDR3 is CVLTTEDYGYTF. The CDR3 DNA sequence: TGTGTTCTTACGACTGAAGACTATGGCTACACCTTC.

The genes are TRBV29-1 and TRBJ2-1; D could derive from TRBD1 or TRBD2 (6 bases each). Germline-derived CDR1 and CDR2 are SQVTM and ANQGSEA. With 7 bases removed from V and 3 bases from J, the gap between germline ends came to 16 bases. The CDR3 is made up of 14 amino acids. As DNA, the CDR3 is TGCAGCGCCGGGGGCCAGACTATCTACAATGAGCAGTTCTTC. Translating it yields CSAGGQTIYNEQFF.

This clonotype was observed once. The chain employs TRBV28 and TRBJ2-7, with D tentatively TRBD2 (6 bases). V shed 7 bases and J shed 1 base, with 14 bases lying between them. The CDR3 extends over 14 amino acids. The V gene's germline CDR1 is MDHEN and CDR2 SYDVKM. CDR3 residues: CASTASGLSYEQYF. As DNA, the CDR3 is TGTGCCAGCACCGCATCGGGACTGTCCTACGAGCAGTACTTC. Full variable domain (remainder filled in from reference TRBV28 and TRBJ2-7): DVKVTQSSRYLVKRTGEKVFLECVQDMDHENMFWYRQDPGLGLRLIYFSYDVKMKEKGDIPEGYSVSREKKERFSLILESASTNQTSMYLCASTASGLSYEQYFGPGTRLTVT.